Listed here is a single T cell receptor beta chain. The data derive from a study of blood T cell repertoires in COVID-19. The overall study: The United States, Italy and Spain provided the acute and convalescent COVID-19 samples. T cells, B-cell-depleted T cells, or PBMCs provided the cDNA or gDNA that served as material.

Enrolment of Seattle patients took place during active infection, and they were followed longitudinally. Study processing details: The assay estimated nucleated cells by amplifying reference gene primers. Sequencing was performed with immunoSEQ multiplex PCR; in TCRdb, only in-frame clones are kept and a portion is missing. From that table come the V and J calls and clone size; the DNA was used to work out D and trimming. The table lists about 350,000 clones, roughly 89% of them singletons. V lost 5 bases to trimming and J lost 0 bases, with 14 bases between them. CDR1 MNHNY and CDR2 SVGAGI come from the germline V gene (reference sequence). The length of the CDR3 is 15 residues.

The chain combines TRBV6-6 with TRBJ2-7; a possible D gene is TRBD1 (6 bases). The sample comprised peripheral blood. The sequence was collected from a woman between 55 and 75 years old with COVID-19, enrolled during active disease. CDR3 bases: TGTGCCAGCAGTGGACAGTTTCGGTACTCCTACGAGCAGTACTTC. Translated: CASSGQFRYSYEQYF.